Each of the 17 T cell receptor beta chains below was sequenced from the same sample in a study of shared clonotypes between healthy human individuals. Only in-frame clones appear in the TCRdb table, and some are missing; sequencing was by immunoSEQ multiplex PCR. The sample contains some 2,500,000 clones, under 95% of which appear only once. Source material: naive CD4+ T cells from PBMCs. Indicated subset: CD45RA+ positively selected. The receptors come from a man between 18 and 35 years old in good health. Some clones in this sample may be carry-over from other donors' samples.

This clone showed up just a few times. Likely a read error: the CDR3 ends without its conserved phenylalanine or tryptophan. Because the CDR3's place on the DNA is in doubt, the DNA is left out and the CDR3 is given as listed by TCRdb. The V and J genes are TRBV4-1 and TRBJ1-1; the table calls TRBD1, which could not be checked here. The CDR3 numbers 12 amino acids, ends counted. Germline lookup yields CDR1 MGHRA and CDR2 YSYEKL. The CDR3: CASSQTGQPAVI.

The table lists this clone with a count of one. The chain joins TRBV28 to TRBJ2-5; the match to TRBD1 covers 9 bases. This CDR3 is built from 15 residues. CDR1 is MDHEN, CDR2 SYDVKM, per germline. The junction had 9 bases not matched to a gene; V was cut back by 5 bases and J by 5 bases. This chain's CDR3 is CASSPEDRGGETQYF. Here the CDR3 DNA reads TGTGCCAGCAGTCCTGAAGACAGGGGGGGGGAGACCCAGTACTTC.

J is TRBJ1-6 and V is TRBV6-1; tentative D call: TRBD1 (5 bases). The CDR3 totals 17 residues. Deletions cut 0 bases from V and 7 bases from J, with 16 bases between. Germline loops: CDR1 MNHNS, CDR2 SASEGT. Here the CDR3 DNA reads TGTGCCAGCAGTGAAGCGTACGGGGCAGGGCACAATTCACCCCTCCACTTT. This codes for CASSEAYGAGHNSPLHF.

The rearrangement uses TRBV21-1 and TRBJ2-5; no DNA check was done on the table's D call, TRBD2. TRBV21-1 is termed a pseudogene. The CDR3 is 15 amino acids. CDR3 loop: CASSKVEEDTETQYF. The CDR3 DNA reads TGTGCCAGCAGCAAGGTAGAGGAAGATACGGAGACCCAGTACTTC.

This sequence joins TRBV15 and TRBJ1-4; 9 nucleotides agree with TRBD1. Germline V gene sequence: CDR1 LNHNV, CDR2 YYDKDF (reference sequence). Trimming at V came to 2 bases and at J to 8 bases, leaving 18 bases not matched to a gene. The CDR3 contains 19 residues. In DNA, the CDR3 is TGTGCCACCAGCAGACCCAAGGGGACAGGGCGCAATCCACAGGAAAAACTGTTTTTT. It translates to CATSRPKGTGRNPQEKLFF.

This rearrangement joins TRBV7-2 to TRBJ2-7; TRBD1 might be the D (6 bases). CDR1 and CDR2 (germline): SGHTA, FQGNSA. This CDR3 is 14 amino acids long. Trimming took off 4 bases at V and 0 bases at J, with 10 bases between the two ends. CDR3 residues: CASSSFRGSYEQYF. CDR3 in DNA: TGTGCCAGCAGCTCGTTCAGGGGCTCCTACGAGCAGTACTTC. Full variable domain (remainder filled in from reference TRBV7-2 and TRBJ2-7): GAGVSQSPSNKVTEKGKDVELRCDPISGHTALYWYRQSLGQGLEFLIYFQGNSAPDKSGLPSDRFSAERTGGSVSTLTIQRTQQEDSAVYLCASSSFRGSYEQYFGPGTRLTVT.

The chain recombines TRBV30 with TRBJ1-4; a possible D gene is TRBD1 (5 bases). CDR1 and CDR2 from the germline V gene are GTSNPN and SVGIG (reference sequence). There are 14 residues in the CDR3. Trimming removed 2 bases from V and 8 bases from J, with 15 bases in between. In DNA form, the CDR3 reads TGTGCCTGGAGTACCCCAGGGAATTGGGAAAAACTGTTTTTT. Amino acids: CAWSTPGNWEKLFF.

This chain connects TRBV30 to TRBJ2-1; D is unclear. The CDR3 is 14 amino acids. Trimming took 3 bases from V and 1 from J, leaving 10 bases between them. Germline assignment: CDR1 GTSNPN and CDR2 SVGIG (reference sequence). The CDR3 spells CAWRLLKSYNEQFF. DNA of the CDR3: TGTGCCTGGAGGCTCTTGAAATCCTACAATGAGCAGTTCTTC.

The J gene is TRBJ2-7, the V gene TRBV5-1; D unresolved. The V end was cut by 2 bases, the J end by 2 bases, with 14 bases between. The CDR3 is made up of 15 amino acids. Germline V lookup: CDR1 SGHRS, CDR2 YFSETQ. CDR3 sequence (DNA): TGCGCCAGCAGCTTCTCTCCCGAGGAAACCTACGAGCAGTACTTC. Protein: CASSFSPEETYEQYF.

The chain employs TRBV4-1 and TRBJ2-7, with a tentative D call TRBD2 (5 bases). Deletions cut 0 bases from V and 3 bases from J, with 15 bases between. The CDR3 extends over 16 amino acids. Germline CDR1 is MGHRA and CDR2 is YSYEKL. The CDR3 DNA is TGCGCCAGCAGCCAAGATACGGGATCCGACTTCTACGAGCAGTACTTC. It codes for CASSQDTGSDFYEQYF.

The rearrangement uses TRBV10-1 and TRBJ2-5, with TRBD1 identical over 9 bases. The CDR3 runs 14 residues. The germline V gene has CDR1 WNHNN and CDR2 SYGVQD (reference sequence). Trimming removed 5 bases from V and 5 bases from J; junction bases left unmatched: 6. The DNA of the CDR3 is TGCGCCAGCAGTTCTGGACAGGGGCCGGAGACCCAGTACTTC. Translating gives CASSSGQGPETQYF.

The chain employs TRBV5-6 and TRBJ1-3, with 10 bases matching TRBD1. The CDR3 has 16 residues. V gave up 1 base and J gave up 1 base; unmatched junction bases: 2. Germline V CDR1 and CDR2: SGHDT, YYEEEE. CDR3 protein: CASSLRDRGSGNTIYF. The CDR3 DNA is TGTGCCAGCAGCTTGAGGGACAGGGGTTCTGGAAACACCATATATTTT.

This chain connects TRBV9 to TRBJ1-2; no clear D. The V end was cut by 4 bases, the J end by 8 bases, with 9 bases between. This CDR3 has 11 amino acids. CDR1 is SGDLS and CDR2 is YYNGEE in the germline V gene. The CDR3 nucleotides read TGTGCCAGCAGCCACCCGGGCGGCTACACCTTC. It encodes CASSHPGGYTF.

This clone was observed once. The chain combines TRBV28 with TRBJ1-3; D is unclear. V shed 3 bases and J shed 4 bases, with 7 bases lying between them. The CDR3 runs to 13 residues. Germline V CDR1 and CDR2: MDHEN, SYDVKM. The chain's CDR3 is CASSFLRGNTIYF. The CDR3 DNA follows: TGTGCCAGCAGTTTTTTACGGGGAAACACCATATATTTT.

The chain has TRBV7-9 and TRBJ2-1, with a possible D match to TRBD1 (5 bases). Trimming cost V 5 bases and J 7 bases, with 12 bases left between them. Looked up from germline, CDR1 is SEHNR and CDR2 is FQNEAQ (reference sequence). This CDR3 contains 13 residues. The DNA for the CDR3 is TGTGCCAGCAGCCATACAGGTCTAAATGAGCAGTTCTTC. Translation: CASSHTGLNEQFF.

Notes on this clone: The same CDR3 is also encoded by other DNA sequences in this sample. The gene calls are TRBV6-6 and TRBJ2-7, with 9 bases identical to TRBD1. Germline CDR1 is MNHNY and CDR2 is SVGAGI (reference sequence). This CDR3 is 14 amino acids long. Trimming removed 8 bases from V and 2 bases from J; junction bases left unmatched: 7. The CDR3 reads CASSSGQGTYEQYF. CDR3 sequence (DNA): TGTGCCAGCTCCTCGGGACAGGGAACCTACGAGCAGTACTTC.

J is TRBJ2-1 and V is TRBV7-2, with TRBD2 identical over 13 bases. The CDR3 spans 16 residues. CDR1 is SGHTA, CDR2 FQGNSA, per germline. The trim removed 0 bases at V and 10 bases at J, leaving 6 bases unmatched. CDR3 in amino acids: CASSLALGGLAGEQFF. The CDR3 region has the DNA TGTGCCAGCAGCTTAGCCTTGGGGGGACTAGCGGGAGAGCAGTTCTTC.